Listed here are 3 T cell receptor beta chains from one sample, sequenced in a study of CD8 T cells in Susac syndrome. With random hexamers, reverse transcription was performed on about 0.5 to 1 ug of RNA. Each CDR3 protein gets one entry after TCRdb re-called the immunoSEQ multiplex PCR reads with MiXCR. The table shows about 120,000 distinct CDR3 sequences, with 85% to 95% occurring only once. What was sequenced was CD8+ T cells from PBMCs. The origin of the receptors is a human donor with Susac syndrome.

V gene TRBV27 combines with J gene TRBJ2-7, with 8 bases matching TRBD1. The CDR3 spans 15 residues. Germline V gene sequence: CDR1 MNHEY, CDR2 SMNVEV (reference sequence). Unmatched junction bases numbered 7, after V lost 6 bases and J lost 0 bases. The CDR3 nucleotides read TGTGCCAGCAGACCGGGACAGGCTCCCTCCTACGAGCAGTACTTC. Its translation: CASRPGQAPSYEQYF.

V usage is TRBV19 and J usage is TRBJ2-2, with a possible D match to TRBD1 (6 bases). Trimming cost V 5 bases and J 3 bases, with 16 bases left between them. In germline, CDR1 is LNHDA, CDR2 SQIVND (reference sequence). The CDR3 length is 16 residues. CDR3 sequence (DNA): TGTGCCAGTAGTCCCTCCCCGGGACAATACACCGGGGAGCTGTTTTTT. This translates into CASSPSPGQYTGELFF. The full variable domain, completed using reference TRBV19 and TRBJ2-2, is DGGITQSPKYLFRKEGQNVTLSCEQNLNHDAMYWYRQDPGQGLRLIYYSQIVNDFQKGDIAEGYSVSREKKESFPLTVTSAQKNPTAFYLCASSPSPGQYTGELFFGEGSRLTVL.

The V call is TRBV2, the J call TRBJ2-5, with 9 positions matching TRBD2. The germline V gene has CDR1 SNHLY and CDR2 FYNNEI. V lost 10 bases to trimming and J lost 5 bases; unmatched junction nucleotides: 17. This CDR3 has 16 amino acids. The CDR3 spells CAIPHRSLAGKETQYF. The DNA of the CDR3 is TGTGCCATCCCCCACCGGAGTCTAGCGGGGAAGGAGACCCAGTACTTC.